A single sample is the source of the 27 T cell receptor beta chains below, sequenced in a study of T cells expressing NK-cell markers. TCRdb re-called the 5' RACE reads, yielding one record per CDR3 amino acid sequence without DNA. Found here are over 100,000 distinct CDR3 sequences; the top ten clones hold 15% to 20%. Sequenced material: blood T cells: a sorted CD56 or NKG2C T cell subset, CD4+ or CD8+ T cells, or bulk PBMC T cells (not recorded which). The receptor source for this set is a woman aged 18-70 years in good health.

Here the CDR3 reads CASSSGLPGDTQYF. V is TRBV7-2 and J is TRBJ2-3; no DNA is available, so the TRBD1 call from TCRdb remains unchecked. This CDR3 has 14 amino acids. Germline CDR1 SGHTA, CDR2 FQGNSA.

The chain couples TRBV12-3 or TRBV12-4 to TRBJ2-3; lacking DNA, the TRBD1 call made by TCRdb goes unchecked. The CDR3 is made up of 15 amino acids. CDR3 amino acids: CASSTDRVEADTQYF.

The CDR3 loop reads CASSQKVFVNTEAFF. This rearrangement joins TRBV3-1 to TRBJ1-1. The CDR3 has 15 amino acids. CDR1 is LGHDT, CDR2 YNNKEL, per germline (reference sequence). Combining the CDR3 with reference TRBV3-1 and TRBJ1-1 gives the whole variable domain DTAVSQTPKYLVTQMGNDKSIKCEQNLGHDTMYWYKQDSKKFLKIMFSYNNKELIINETVPNRFSPKSPDKAHLNLHINSLELGDSAVYFCASSQKVFVNTEAFFGQGTRLTVV.

V gene TRBV6-4 combines with J gene TRBJ2-1; TCRdb's D call of TRBD2 is untestable without DNA. The V gene's germline CDR1 is MRHNA and CDR2 SNTAGT. The CDR3 runs 13 residues. CDR3 loop: CASSPTSANEQFF.

The CDR3 loop reads CASSPRAAGLNYGYTF. V usage is TRBV9 and J usage is TRBJ1-2. CDR1 is SGDLS, CDR2 YYNGEE, per germline. The CDR3 consists of 16 residues.

The V gene is TRBV6-2 or TRBV6-3, the J gene TRBJ2-1. The CDR3 extends over 14 amino acids. Germline V gene lookup returns CDR1 MNHEY and CDR2 SVGEGT. The CDR3 sequence is CASSYSESYNEQFF.

The V gene is TRBV29-1, the J gene TRBJ1-2. Germline assignment: CDR1 SQVTM and CDR2 ANQGSEA. The CDR3 is 15 residues long. The CDR3 spells CSVEVPEESTYGYTF.

The chain uses TRBV15 and TRBJ2-7. Germline V lookup: CDR1 LNHNV, CDR2 YYDKDF (reference sequence). The CDR3 covers 14 residues. The CDR3 protein is CATSRVVVLREQYF. The variable domain in full, completed from reference TRBV15 and TRBJ2-7, reads DAMVIQNPRYQVTQFGKPVTLSCSQTLNHNVMYWYQQKSSQAPKLLFHYYDKDFNNEADTPDNFQSRRPNTSFCFLDIRSPGLGDTAMYLCATSRVVVLREQYFGPGTRLTVT.

The rearrangement links TRBV2 to TRBJ2-7. CDR3 length: 13 amino acids. Germline loops: CDR1 SNHLY, CDR2 FYNNEI. The CDR3 loop reads CASRDGSAYEQYF.

V is TRBV10-2 and J is TRBJ2-3; the TCRdb call, TRBD1, lacks DNA for checking. Germline lookup yields CDR1 WSHSY and CDR2 SAAADI. This CDR3 spans 17 amino acids. CDR3 sequence: CASSEEVHGRGPDTQYF.

V gene TRBV4-1 combines with J gene TRBJ1-6; TCRdb selects TRBD1, and the lack of DNA leaves this call unchecked. This CDR3 is built from 15 residues. CDR1 and CDR2 (germline): MGHRA, YSYEKL. The CDR3 protein is CASSLEGTGNSPLHF.

The chain couples TRBV4-1 to TRBJ2-3; the TCRdb call, TRBD1, lacks DNA for checking. CDR3 length: 16 residues. Germline CDR1 and CDR2: MGHRA and YSYEKL. CDR3 amino acids: CASSQGPGGGRDTQYF.

The chain recombines TRBV4-2 with TRBJ2-7; no DNA is available, so the TRBD2 call from TCRdb remains unchecked. In germline, CDR1 is LGHNA, CDR2 YNFKEQ. This CDR3 comprises 15 residues. The CDR3 loop is CASSQTSGDSYEQYF.

This chain joins TRBV19 and TRBJ1-5; TCRdb gives TRBD1 as the D gene, but with no DNA this cannot be confirmed. The CDR3 length is 14 residues. Germline loops: CDR1 LNHDA, CDR2 SQIVND (reference sequence). CDR3 region: CASNLGQGVQPQHF.

V is TRBV20-1 and J is TRBJ2-1; the D gene TCRdb calls, TRBD2, cannot be checked with no DNA. CDR1 DFQATT and CDR2 SNEGSKA come from the germline V gene (reference sequence). This CDR3 is 15 amino acids long. The CDR3 reads CSARPTSGVYNEQFF.

The CDR3 loop is CASSPLAGSYNEQFF. The gene calls are TRBV12-3 or TRBV12-4 and TRBJ2-1; no DNA is available, so the TRBD2 call from TCRdb remains unchecked. The CDR3 runs to 15 residues.

The chain is built from TRBV7-9 and TRBJ2-3; without DNA, the TCRdb call of TRBD2 cannot be checked. This CDR3 region has 16 residues. Germline loops: CDR1 SEHNR, CDR2 FQNEAQ (reference sequence). The CDR3 sequence is CASSLVLAGHTDTQYF.

The V call is TRBV6-1, the J call TRBJ2-2. This CDR3 region has 11 residues. Germline lookup yields CDR1 MNHNS and CDR2 SASEGT. Here the CDR3 reads CASSETGELFF.

The V call is TRBV29-1, the J call TRBJ1-1; lacking DNA, the TRBD1 call made by TCRdb goes unchecked. The CDR3 is 12 residues long. CDR1 is SQVTM and CDR2 is ANQGSEA in the germline V gene. This chain's CDR3 is CSVDGGNTEAFF.

This rearrangement joins TRBV5-4 to TRBJ2-7; lacking DNA, the TRBD1 call made by TCRdb goes unchecked. Germline-derived CDR1 and CDR2 are SGHNT and YYREEE (reference sequence). CDR3 length: 15 residues. The CDR3 is CASSLGGQGNYEQYF.

CDR3 amino acids: CASSATGQGSSEAFF. The chain uses TRBV7-9 and TRBJ1-1; TCRdb gives TRBD1 as the D gene, but with no DNA this cannot be confirmed. There are 15 residues in the CDR3. Per the germline V gene, CDR1 is SEHNR and CDR2 is FQNEAQ (reference sequence).

V usage is TRBV7-8 and J usage is TRBJ1-3; TCRdb selects TRBD1, and the lack of DNA leaves this call unchecked. Germline V gene sequence: CDR1 SGHVS, CDR2 FQNEAQ. The length of the CDR3 is 19 residues. Here the CDR3 reads CASSPSGTGGPISGNTIYF.

V is TRBV15 and J is TRBJ2-7; TCRdb selects TRBD2, and the lack of DNA leaves this call unchecked. The germline V gene encodes CDR1 LNHNV and CDR2 YYDKDF (reference sequence). The CDR3 has 15 residues. The CDR3 sequence: CATSANPGEGDEQYF.

This chain joins TRBV20-1 and TRBJ2-1; checking the TCRdb D call of TRBD1 is not possible without DNA. Per the germline V gene, CDR1 is DFQATT and CDR2 is SNEGSKA (reference sequence). This CDR3 is 15 amino acids long. CDR3: CSVPGELTSYNEQFF.

The chain recombines TRBV20-1 with TRBJ2-3; there is no DNA to check the TCRdb D call of TRBD2. In germline, CDR1 is DFQATT, CDR2 SNEGSKA (reference sequence). The CDR3 loop spans 16 amino acids. CDR3 region: CSAGNTGLAGVWTQYF.

This chain uses TRBV12-3 or TRBV12-4 with TRBJ1-1. CDR3 size: 14 residues. CDR3 sequence reads: CASSLGVAGTEAFF.

The V gene is TRBV6-4, the J gene TRBJ2-7; TCRdb returns TRBD1, unconfirmable since there is no DNA. Germline CDR1 reads MRHNA; CDR2 reads SNTAGT. CDR3 length equals 14 residues. The CDR3 is CASSDPGADYEQYF.